This is a list of T cell receptor beta chains from one sample in a study of tumor-infiltrating lymphocytes in localized non-small cell lung cancer. Method: immunoSEQ multiplex PCR; TCRdb's copy keeps in-frame clones and lacks some. The data hold over 14,000 clones, with about four fifths observed a single time. Sequenced: lung tumor tissue. The receptors were gathered from a human donor with non-small cell lung cancer. CDR3s include the opening cysteine and the closing phenylalanine or tryptophan.

v_gene,j_gene,CDR3aa
TRBV5-1,TRBJ2-1,CASSLRIDNEQFF
TRBV5-1,TRBJ2-4,CASRVGDVPYPKNIQYF
TRBV20-1,TRBJ1-4,CGTGNEKLFF
TRBV5-8,TRBJ2-7,CASSLGSGGLSYEQYF
TRBV10-3,TRBJ2-3,CATMLAGPKSGTQYF
TRBV2,TRBJ2-7,CASMKTGRKYF
TRBV6-4,TRBJ2-2,CASGTGSTGELFF
TRBV29-1,TRBJ2-2,CSASSGSNSGEPFF
TRBV5-5,TRBJ1-4,CASSPRGGQVNNEKLFF
TRBV18,TRBJ1-3,CASSGESSGNTIYF
TRBV2,TRBJ2-5,CASSETTQETQYF
TRBV10-3,TRBJ1-5,CAISSTQGNQPQHF
TRBV29-1,TRBJ1-2,CSVGEGSGAYGYTF
TRBV18,TRBJ1-2,CASSPDRGGYTF
TRBV30,TRBJ1-5,CAWSVHEGAGRQPQHF
TRBV6-4,TRBJ2-1,CASSDGESNEQFF
TRBV7-8,TRBJ1-1,CASTRQANTEAFF
TRBV11-2,TRBJ2-5,CASSSGFQETQYF
TRBV23-1,TRBJ2-5,CASPITRENQETQYF
TRBV29-1,TRBJ1-2,CSVNREDGNGYTF
TRBV6-5,TRBJ2-7,CASSYRRERSYEQYF
TRBV5-1,TRBJ1-4,CASSSTGPPTNEKLFF
TRBV5-5,TRBJ1-4,CASSLFGANEKLFF
TRBV27,TRBJ2-3,CASSFFVSTDTQYF
TRBV27,TRBJ2-2,CASRPGQGTSGELFF
TRBV18,TRBJ2-1,CASSLGLAGGAHIFYNEQFF
TRBV29-1,TRBJ2-1,CSVRLAGGDPTQFF
TRBV10-3,TRBJ2-5,CAISSLGQETQYF
TRBV19,TRBJ1-1,CATSAGGAFF
TRBV7-2,TRBJ2-5,CASSTPALARRETQYF
TRBV7-6,TRBJ2-3,CASSFSTVTSGQNTQYF
TRBV5-4,TRBJ1-2,CASSWPGDYGYTF
TRBV27,TRBJ2-7,CASSLDRNGYEQYF
TRBV6-4,TRBJ2-2,CASSVSGRGTGELFF
TRBV6-5,TRBJ2-3,CASSTRDTQYF
TRBV7-2,TRBJ2-3,CASSPSRGSTDTQYF
TRBV7-9,TRBJ2-3,CASRRKEGLAPDTQYF
TRBV6-6,TRBJ2-2,CASRSGLAGSTGELFF
TRBV14,TRBJ2-4,CASSQPGLAGGVGKNIQYF
TRBV9,TRBJ2-2,CASRRAADTGELFF
TRBV5-1,TRBJ2-1,CASSLVVSVMNEQFF
TRBV5-1,TRBJ1-6,CASSGEAYNSPLHF
TRBV27,TRBJ2-2,CASSLGITGELFF
TRBV19,TRBJ1-5,CASGGGLTQPQHF
TRBV2,TRBJ2-1,CASSDMARGVFNEQFF
TRBV6-5,TRBJ1-4,CASSYSTGLLEKLFF
TRBV5-6,TRBJ2-7,CASSLGQGGYHEQYF
TRBV19,TRBJ2-7,CASSQGGTYEQYF
TRBV4-3,TRBJ2-3,CASSQESGQGATDTQYF
TRBV11-3,TRBJ1-2,CASSYDSPRVYGYTF
TRBV5-1,TRBJ2-6,CASSLGRDAGANVLTF
TRBV29-1,TRBJ2-1,CSGSLGSGIYNEQFF
TRBV9,TRBJ2-3,CASSEGGRRTDTQYF
TRBV19,TRBJ1-1,CASSIAGPNTEAFF
TRBV2,TRBJ1-1,CASSDRENTEAFF